Each of the 27 T cell receptor beta chains below was sequenced from the same sample in a study of response to subunit inactivated influenza vaccine. TCRdb redid the calling of the RT-PCR reads with MiXCR, one entry per CDR3 protein. The data contain about 180,000 distinct CDR3 sequences, around 9.2% of them seen just once; the ten biggest clones take up 11%. The sequencing used non-naive T cells sorted from PBMCs, collected on the day of vaccination. These receptors originate from a man aged 45 to 65 who received an inactivated influenza vaccine.

In this sample, this clonotype turned up a few times. The V and J genes are TRBV20-1 and TRBJ2-2; the D is unclear. V lost 0 bases and J lost 3, with 5 bases in between. Per the germline V gene, CDR1 is DFQATT and CDR2 is SNEGSKA (reference sequence). The CDR3 has 13 amino acids. CDR3 residues: CSARDVHTGELFF. The CDR3 DNA is TGCAGTGCTAGAGACGTGCACACCGGGGAGCTGTTTTTT.

This clonotype was found many times. This chain uses TRBV10-3 with TRBJ2-1; D is possibly TRBD1 (6 bases). Deletions cut 3 bases from V and 8 bases from J, with 8 bases between. Germline assignment: CDR1 ENHRY and CDR2 SYGVKD. This CDR3 is built from 12 residues. The CDR3 nucleotides are TGTGCCATCAGTGATACAGGGTATGAGCAGTTCTTC. Encoded protein: CAISDTGYEQFF.

The rearrangement uses TRBV7-2 and TRBJ2-3; D is unresolved. The germline V gene has CDR1 SGHTA and CDR2 FQGNSA. CDR3 size: 14 residues. Trimming cost V 3 bases and J 0 bases, with 7 bases left between them. Here the CDR3 DNA reads TGTGCCAGCAGCTTGGTGGTTAGCACAGATACGCAGTATTTT. Translation: CASSLVVSTDTQYF. The variable domain in full, completed from reference TRBV7-2 and TRBJ2-3, reads GAGVSQSPSNKVTEKGKDVELRCDPISGHTALYWYRQSLGQGLEFLIYFQGNSAPDKSGLPSDRFSAERTGGSVSTLTIQRTQQEDSAVYLCASSLVVSTDTQYFGPGTRLTVL.

This clonotype was detected ten times or more. This chain joins TRBV5-6 and TRBJ2-3; D is unresolved. Germline assignment: CDR1 SGHDT and CDR2 YYEEEE. Trimming shortened V by 1 base and J by 7 bases, and 7 bases separated the two germline ends. This CDR3 has 12 amino acids. The CDR3: CASSLPSYTQYF. In DNA form, the CDR3 reads TGTGCCAGCAGCTTGCCCAGTTATACGCAGTATTTT. Full variable domain (missing parts from reference TRBV5-6 and TRBJ2-3): DAGVTQSPTHLIKTRGQQVTLRCSPKSGHDTVSWYQQALGQGPQFIFQYYEEEERQRGNFPDRFSGHQFPNYSSELNVNALLLGDSALYLCASSLPSYTQYFGPGTRLTVL.

The V and J genes are TRBV7-9 and TRBJ2-7, with D unclear. Germline V lookup: CDR1 SEHNR, CDR2 FQNEAQ (reference sequence). Trimming took 1 base from V and 6 from J, leaving 10 bases between them. This CDR3 has 13 residues. The CDR3 loop reads CASSLEQMSEQYF. The CDR3 nucleotides are TGTGCCAGCAGCTTAGAACAGATGAGCGAGCAGTACTTC.

The rearrangement links TRBV24-1 to TRBJ2-7; TRBD1 aligns across 10 bases. This CDR3 spans 16 amino acids. The V gene's germline CDR1 is KGHDR and CDR2 SFDVKD. V shed 2 bases and J 3 bases; nucleotides not matched to a gene: 6. The CDR3 here is CATSDSGQGRIYEQYF. The CDR3 DNA follows: TGTGCCACCAGTGATTCGGGACAGGGGCGGATCTACGAGCAGTACTTC.

The chain's CDR3 is CSRTGGINQPQHF. In DNA, the CDR3 is TGCAGTCGGACAGGGGGCATCAATCAGCCCCAGCATTTT. The chain couples TRBV20-1 to TRBJ1-5; 11 positions agree with TRBD1. V lost 8 bases, J lost 3 bases, and 3 bases stayed unmatched. The CDR3 consists of 13 residues. The germline V gene encodes CDR1 DFQATT and CDR2 SNEGSKA (reference sequence).

This clonotype has more than one count but fewer than ten. For the CDR3, the DNA is TGTGCCAGCAGTCTTCGGACAGTACTGCAAGAGACCCAGTACTTC. It is translated as CASSLRTVLQETQYF. This sequence joins TRBV28 and TRBJ2-5; possibly TRBD1 for D (6 bases). Trimming took off 5 bases at V and 2 bases at J, with 15 bases between the two ends. Germline loops: CDR1 MDHEN, CDR2 SYDVKM. This CDR3 has 15 amino acids.

The gene calls are TRBV7-2 and TRBJ2-1; 10 nucleotides match TRBD1. Germline CDR1 reads SGHTA; CDR2 reads FQGNSA. The length of the CDR3 is 14 residues. Trimming cost V 5 bases and J 10 bases; bases outside gene matches: 8. The CDR3 is CASSPRQGASEQFF. CDR3 sequence (DNA): TGTGCCAGCAGCCCCCGACAGGGGGCCAGCGAGCAGTTCTTC.

This clonotype was counted at least ten times. V usage is TRBV21-1 and J usage is TRBJ1-1; the D call in the table, TRBD1, was not verified against the DNA. TRBV21-1 constitutes a pseudogene. The CDR3 length is 18 residues. The CDR3, as DNA: TGTGCCAGCAGTCCTCCCTGGCCACACAGGGCTACGAACACTGAAGCTTTCTTT. Amino acids: CASSPPWPHRATNTEAFF.

The table lists this clonotype with many counts. This chain joins TRBV11-2 and TRBJ2-1, with D unresolved. Germline V gene lookup returns CDR1 SGHAT and CDR2 FQNNGV. This CDR3 spans 14 amino acids. The germline V and J ends were trimmed by 5 bases and 5 bases, with 13 bases remaining between them. In nucleotides, the CDR3 is TGTGCCAGCAGCGTATCATACCTCAACAATGAGCAGTTCTTC. Amino acid sequence: CASSVSYLNNEQFF.

This clonotype occurred many times. The chain couples TRBV7-2 to TRBJ2-1, with D hard to call. The CDR3 is 17 amino acids. Germline CDR1 SGHTA, CDR2 FQGNSA. Trimming took off 1 base at V and 0 bases at J, with 13 bases between the two ends. CDR3 DNA sequence: TGTGCCAGCAGCTTAGTACTCCTATCTAGCTCCTACAATGAGCAGTTCTTC. Its translation: CASSLVLLSSSYNEQFF.

This clonotype has a count of ten or more. The CDR3 is CASSTEGTGLVPQYF. The CDR3 region has the DNA TGTGCCAGCAGCACCGAGGGGACAGGGCTGGTCCCGCAGTATTTT. The chain is built from TRBV6-2 or TRBV6-3 and TRBJ2-3, with 9 bases matching TRBD1. V was clipped by 6 bases and J by 10 bases; unmatched bases: 14. The CDR3 has 15 amino acids. The germline V gene has CDR1 MNHEY and CDR2 SVGEGT.

This clonotype came up many times. This chain uses TRBV5-1 with TRBJ2-5, with D unclear. The length of the CDR3 is 17 residues. Germline CDR1 SGHRS, CDR2 YFSETQ. V shed 3 bases and J shed 5 bases, with 23 bases lying between them. CDR3 region: CASSSTSALDGRETQYF. Written as DNA, the CDR3 is TGCGCCAGCAGCTCTACCTCCGCCCTGGACGGGCGGGAGACCCAGTACTTC.

The chain employs TRBV3-1 and TRBJ2-5; the match to TRBD2 covers 8 bases. J gave up 4 bases and V 0 bases, and 7 bases lay outside the gene matches. The length of the CDR3 is 16 residues. Germline values: CDR1 LGHDT, CDR2 YNNKEL (reference sequence). CDR3 coding DNA: TGTGCCAGCAGCCAAGATGGACTAGCTACGCCAGAGACCCAGTACTTC. Protein: CASSQDGLATPETQYF.

This clonotype has just a few counts. The chain links TRBV28 to TRBJ2-5, with 9 nucleotides matching TRBD1. Germline CDR1 reads MDHEN; CDR2 reads SYDVKM. CDR3 length: 15 amino acids. With V trimmed by 4 bases and J by 5 bases, 8 bases remained unmatched. The CDR3 DNA follows: TGTGCCAGCAGTTCCTTGACAGGGGGGGTCGAGACCCAGTACTTC. Encoded protein: CASSSLTGGVETQYF.

The chain carries TRBV7-6 and TRBJ1-6; D not resolved. Trimming left V 6 bases short and J 0 bases short, with 9 bases between. The V gene's germline CDR1 is SGHVS and CDR2 FNYEAQ. The CDR3 sequence is 15 residues long. In nucleotides, the CDR3 is TGTGCCAGCAGACGATTAGACTCCTATAATTCACCCCTCCACTTT. Translation: CASRRLDSYNSPLHF.

This clonotype turned up a few times. The J gene is TRBJ1-3, the V gene TRBV27; no clear D gene. Deletions cut 3 bases from V and 2 bases from J, with 8 bases between. CDR1 MNHEY and CDR2 SMNVEV come from the germline V gene (reference sequence). This CDR3 region has 14 residues. CDR3 amino acids: CASSFAGTGNTIYF. CDR3 bases: TGTGCCAGCAGTTTTGCGGGGACTGGAAACACCATATATTTT.

This chain links TRBV15 with TRBJ2-4; TRBD1 matches at 7 bases. Germline V CDR1 and CDR2: LNHNV, YYDKDF (reference sequence). CDR3 length equals 17 residues. The trim removed 5 bases at V and 0 bases at J, leaving 10 bases unmatched. CDR3 coding DNA: TGTGCCACCAGCCCCCGGGACAGCCTTCCAGCCAAAAACATTCAGTACTTC. It yields the protein CATSPRDSLPAKNIQYF.

This clonotype was found many times. CDR3 sequence reads: CASSLLRGRTDYGYTF. The CDR3 DNA follows: TGTGCCAGCAGCTTACTGAGGGGGCGCACAGACTATGGCTACACCTTC. This chain links TRBV11-2 with TRBJ1-2; 7 bases fit TRBD1. Germline V gene data show CDR1 as SGHAT and CDR2 as FQNNGV. Trimming cost V 2 bases and J 3 bases; bases outside gene matches: 9. The CDR3 runs to 16 residues.

This CDR3 is CASSPWTSGRSDTQYF. The CDR3 coding sequence is TGCGCCAGCAGCCCTTGGACTAGCGGGAGATCTGATACGCAGTATTTT. The rearrangement links TRBV5-1 to TRBJ2-3; 13 nucleotides match TRBD2. V trimming: 4 bases; J trimming: 6 bases; junction bases outside the gene matches: 8. In germline, CDR1 is SGHRS, CDR2 YFSETQ. The CDR3 contains 16 residues.

This clonotype was seen ten or more times. This chain uses TRBV7-2 with TRBJ2-6, with D perhaps TRBD1 (6 bases). CDR1 SGHTA and CDR2 FQGNSA come from the germline V gene. The V gene lost 5 bases and the J gene lost 1 base, with 9 bases spanning the gap. This CDR3 contains 15 residues. CDR3 loop: CASSRGNSGANVLTF. In DNA form, the CDR3 reads TGTGCCAGCAGCAGGGGGAATTCTGGGGCCAACGTCCTGACTTTC.

This clonotype was seen more than once but under ten times. The gene calls are TRBV3-1 and TRBJ1-1; the match to TRBD1 covers 12 bases. J was trimmed by 5 bases and V by 1 base; bases with no gene match: 2. Looked up from germline, CDR1 is LGHDT and CDR2 is YNNKEL (reference sequence). CDR3 length equals 15 residues. Written as DNA, the CDR3 is TGTGCCAGCAGCCAAGTGGGACAGGGGGCGACTGAAGCTTTCTTT. Amino acid sequence: CASSQVGQGATEAFF.

This clonotype was seen many times. This chain uses TRBV7-9 with TRBJ2-7; no definite D call. Per the germline V gene, CDR1 is SEHNR and CDR2 is FQNEAQ (reference sequence). The CDR3 spans 16 residues. V was shortened by 3 bases and J by 0 bases, with 15 bases between the two germline ends. The CDR3 DNA reads TGTGCCAGCAGCTTGGGGTTGGGCAGGTTCTCCTACGAGCAGTACTTC. Amino acid sequence: CASSLGLGRFSYEQYF.

This clonotype was seen at least ten times. The chain employs TRBV6-2 or TRBV6-3 and TRBJ2-7; the D gene is possibly TRBD1 (5 bases). The germline V gene has CDR1 MNHEY and CDR2 SVGEGT. V shed 2 bases and J shed 6 bases, with 17 bases lying between them. The CDR3 extends over 15 amino acids. CDR3 amino acids: CASSYTLGWGSEQYF. CDR3 coding DNA: TGTGCCAGCAGTTACACCCTGGGATGGGGCTCCGAGCAGTACTTC.

Only a few counts were recorded for this clonotype. This rearrangement joins TRBV20-1 to TRBJ1-3, with D maybe TRBD1 (6 bases). Looked up from germline, CDR1 is DFQATT and CDR2 is SNEGSKA (reference sequence). The V end lost 3 bases, the J end lost 0 bases, and 9 bases lay between the germline ends. The CDR3 runs to 14 residues. The CDR3 here is CSASTGLSGNTIYF. CDR3 DNA: TGCAGTGCTAGTACAGGGCTCTCTGGAAACACCATATATTTT.

The rearrangement uses TRBV28 and TRBJ1-6; D perhaps matches TRBD1 (5 bases). The length of the CDR3 is 13 residues. Germline CDR1 and CDR2: MDHEN and SYDVKM. The V end was cut by 6 bases, the J end by 6 bases, with 9 bases between. CDR3 protein: CASRQEPNSPLHF. The CDR3 DNA follows: TGTGCCAGCAGACAGGAACCTAATTCACCCCTCCACTTT.